This TCR beta chain was captured in a study of control samples from healthy donors and cancer patients. The CDR3 contains 16 residues. Trimming at V came to 2 bases and at J to 4 bases, leaving 10 bases not matched to a gene. Germline V gene sequence: CDR1 MNHEY, CDR2 SMNVEV (reference sequence). Produced via immunoSEQ multiplex PCR; TCRdb's table is partial and in-frame only. The profile shows 120,000 or so clones, roughly 94% of them singletons. Input material: blood. This sequence originates from a man under 40 in good health. This chain connects TRBV27 to TRBJ1-1, with 7 nucleotides matching TRBD1. The CDR3 nucleotides read TGTGCCAGCAGTTTAATGGCCCCTAGACAGGGCACTGAAGCTTTCTTT. Amino acids: CASSLMAPRQGTEAFF.